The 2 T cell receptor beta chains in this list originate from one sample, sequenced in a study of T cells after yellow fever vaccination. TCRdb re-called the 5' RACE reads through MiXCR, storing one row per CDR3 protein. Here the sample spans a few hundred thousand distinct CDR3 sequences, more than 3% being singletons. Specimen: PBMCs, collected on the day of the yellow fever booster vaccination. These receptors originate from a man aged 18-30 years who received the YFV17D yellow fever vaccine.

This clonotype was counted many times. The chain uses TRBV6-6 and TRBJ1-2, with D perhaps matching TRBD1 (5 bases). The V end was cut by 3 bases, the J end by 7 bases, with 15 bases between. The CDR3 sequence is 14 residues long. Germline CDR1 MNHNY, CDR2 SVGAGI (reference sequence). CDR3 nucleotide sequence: TGTGCCAGCAGTTATGATTCAGGGTTGCGTGGCTACACCTTC. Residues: CASSYDSGLRGYTF.

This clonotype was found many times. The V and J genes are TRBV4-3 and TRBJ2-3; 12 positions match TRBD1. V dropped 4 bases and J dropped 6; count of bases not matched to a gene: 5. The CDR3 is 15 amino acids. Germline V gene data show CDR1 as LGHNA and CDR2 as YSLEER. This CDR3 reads CASSPRDRGRDTQYF. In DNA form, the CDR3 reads TGCGCCAGCAGCCCCCGGGACAGGGGGCGGGATACGCAGTATTTT.